The 2 T cell receptor beta chains reported below all come from one sample, sequenced in a study of cytotoxic CD8 clonotypes in ibrutinib-treated CLL. Clones were sequenced by immunoSEQ multiplex PCR, and TCRdb holds only the in-frame ones, with some missing. Here the sample spans roughly 250,000 clones, roughly 74% being singletons. Specimen: PBMCs, collected after 24 months of ibrutinib treatment. These receptors were taken from a human donor with chronic lymphocytic leukemia.

The rearrangement uses TRBV21-1 and TRBJ2-7. TRBV21-1 is a pseudogene locus. CDR3 length: 16 amino acids. The CDR3 sequence: CASSLDQEPYSYEQYF. The CDR3 DNA is TGTGCCAGCAGCCTCGATCAGGAGCCCTATTCCTACGAGCAGTACTTC.

V usage is TRBV7-3 and J usage is TRBJ2-5; D is unresolved. Germline V gene lookup returns CDR1 SGHTA and CDR2 FQGTGA. The CDR3 has 13 amino acids. Trimming removed 3 bases at V and 4 bases at J, with 9 bases between. CDR3 sequence: CASSFSYSETQYF. As DNA, the CDR3 is TGTGCCAGCAGCTTCTCCTACTCAGAGACCCAGTACTTC.